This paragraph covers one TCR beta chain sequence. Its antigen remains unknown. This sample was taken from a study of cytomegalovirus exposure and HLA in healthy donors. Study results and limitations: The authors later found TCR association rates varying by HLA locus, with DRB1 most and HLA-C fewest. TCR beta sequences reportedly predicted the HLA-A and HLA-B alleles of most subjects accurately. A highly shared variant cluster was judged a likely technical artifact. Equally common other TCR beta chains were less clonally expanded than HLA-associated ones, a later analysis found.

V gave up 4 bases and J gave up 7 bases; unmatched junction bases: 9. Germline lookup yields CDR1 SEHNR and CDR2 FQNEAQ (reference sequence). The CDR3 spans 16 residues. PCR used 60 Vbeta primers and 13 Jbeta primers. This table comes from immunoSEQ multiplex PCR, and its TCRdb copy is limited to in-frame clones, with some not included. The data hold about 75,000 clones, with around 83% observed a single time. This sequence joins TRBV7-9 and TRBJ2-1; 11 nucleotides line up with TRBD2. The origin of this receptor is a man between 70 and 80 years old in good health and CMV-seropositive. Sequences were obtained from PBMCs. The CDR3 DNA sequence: TGTGCCAGCAGCTCGGGACTAGCGGCGCGGTGGAATGAGCAGTTCTTC. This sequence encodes CASSSGLAARWNEQFF.